This TCR beta chain was profiled in a study of control samples from healthy donors and cancer patients. In the case of this clone: Other DNA sequences in this sample translate to the same CDR3.

V was pared by 2 bases and J by 6 bases, with 7 bases of the junction left unmatched. The CDR3 is 16 amino acids. Per germline, CDR1 MNHEY and CDR2 SVGAGI. Here immunoSEQ multiplex PCR was the method, and the copy in TCRdb shows in-frame clones only, minus some. Found here are about 140,000 clones, 80% to 95% of them singletons; the top ten hold 10% to 12%. This sequence was found in a man aged 30 to 45 in good health. The V call is TRBV6-5, the J call TRBJ2-2, with 9 bases fitting TRBD2. The sequenced sample was blood. DNA of the CDR3: TGTGCCAGCAGTTACGAGGGGCGGGAGGGCCCCGGGGAGCTGTTTTTT. Translated, it gives CASSYEGREGPGELFF.